The clone carrying this T cell receptor beta chain was recorded a few times. Its antigen is currently unknown. This sample stems from a study of response to subunit inactivated influenza vaccine. Study-wide results and caveats: The study's authors posited that every seasonal influenza vaccination enlists few new T cells.

CDR1 and CDR2 from the germline V gene are LGHDT and YNNKEL (reference sequence). This CDR3 contains 21 residues. J was trimmed by 5 bases and V by 2 bases; bases with no gene match: 26. TCRdb reprocessed the RT-PCR reads with MiXCR, giving one entry per CDR3 protein. The repertoire has under 800,000 distinct CDR3 sequences, about 15% of them found once; the top ten carry 6% to 7%. The TCR sequence derives from a man between 50 and 59 years old who received an inactivated influenza vaccine. The specimen comprised PBMCs from blood, sampled roughly 15 days before vaccination. V gene TRBV3-1 combines with J gene TRBJ2-7; 8 bases fit TRBD2. The DNA for the CDR3 is TGTGCCAGCAGCCAATCCCCCCCCGGTATGGGACTAGGAGGGCGATCGAACGAGCAGTACTTC. Translation: CASSQSPPGMGLGGRSNEQYF.